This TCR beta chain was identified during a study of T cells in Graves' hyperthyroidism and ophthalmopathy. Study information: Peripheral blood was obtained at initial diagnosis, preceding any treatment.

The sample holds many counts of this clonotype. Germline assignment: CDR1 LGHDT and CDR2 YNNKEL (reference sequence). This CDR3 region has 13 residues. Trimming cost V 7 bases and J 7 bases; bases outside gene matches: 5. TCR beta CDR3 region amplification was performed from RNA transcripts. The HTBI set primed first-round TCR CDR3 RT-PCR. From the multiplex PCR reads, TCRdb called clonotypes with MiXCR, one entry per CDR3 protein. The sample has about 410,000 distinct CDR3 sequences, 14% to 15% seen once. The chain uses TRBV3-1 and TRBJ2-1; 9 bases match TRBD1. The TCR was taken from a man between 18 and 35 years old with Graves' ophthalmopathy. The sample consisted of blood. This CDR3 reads CASTGQGANEQFF. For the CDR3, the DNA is TGTGCCAGCACGGGACAGGGAGCGAATGAGCAGTTCTTC.